Sequencing of this T cell receptor beta chain was carried out in a study of blood T cell repertoires in COVID-19. The wider study: Some COVID-19 samples were acute and others convalescent; all came from the United States, Italy and Spain. The analysed material was cDNA or gDNA that came from T cells, B-cell-depleted T cells, or PBMCs.

Individuals aged about 18 to 89 years were recruited from 24 US areas. Researchers sorted participants into cohorts using their self-reported clinical history. Profiled with immunoSEQ multiplex PCR; TCRdb holds only in-frame clones, not every one. The table records roughly 250,000 clones, around 87% of them present only once. CDR3 length: 16 amino acids. Germline CDR1 reads KGHSH; CDR2 reads LQKENI. Losses at the gene ends were 3 bases for V and 3 bases for J; bases not matched to a gene: 5. The chain employs TRBV18 and TRBJ2-2; 9 bases are a match to TRBD1. The clonotype originates from a woman aged 40 to 49 with acute COVID-19. Sequenced input: PBMCs or T cells enriched from blood (not recorded which). In DNA form, the CDR3 reads TGTGCCAGCTCACCCCCGACAGGGGGAGACACCGGGGAGCTGTTTTTT. Translation gives CASSPPTGGDTGELFF.